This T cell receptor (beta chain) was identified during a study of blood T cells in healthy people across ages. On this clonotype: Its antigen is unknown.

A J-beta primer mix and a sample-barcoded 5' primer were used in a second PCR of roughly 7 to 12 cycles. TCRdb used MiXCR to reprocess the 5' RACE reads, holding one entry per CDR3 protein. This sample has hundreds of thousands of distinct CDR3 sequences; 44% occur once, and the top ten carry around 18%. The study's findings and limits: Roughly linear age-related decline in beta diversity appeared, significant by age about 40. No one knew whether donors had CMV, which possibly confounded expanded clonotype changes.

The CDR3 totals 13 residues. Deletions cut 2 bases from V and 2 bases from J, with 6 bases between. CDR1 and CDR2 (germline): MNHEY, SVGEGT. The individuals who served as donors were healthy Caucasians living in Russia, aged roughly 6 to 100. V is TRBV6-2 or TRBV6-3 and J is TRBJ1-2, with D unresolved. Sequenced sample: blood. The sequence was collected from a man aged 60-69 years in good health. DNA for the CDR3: TGTGCCAGCAGTTACGCCGGAAACTATGGCTACACCTTC. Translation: CASSYAGNYGYTF.